A selection of T cell receptor beta chains follows, all from one sample in a study of cytomegalovirus exposure and HLA in healthy donors. TCRdb's table, derived via immunoSEQ multiplex PCR, lists solely in-frame clones and lacks some. Here the sample spans roughly 250,000 clones, around two thirds being singletons. Sequencing used PBMCs. All receptors come from a female donor in good health and CMV-seronegative. CDR3s include the opening cysteine and the closing phenylalanine or tryptophan. The D gene is left open where the match is weak. Size values are once, few and many counts, or a class for expanded clones, and some rows have none.

D gene,V gene,clone size,J gene,CDR3 protein,CDR3 DNA
NA,TRBV7-9,NA,TRBJ1-1,CASSYPTTDTEAFF,TGTGCCAGCAGCTACCCTACGACAGACACTGAAGCTTTCTTT
NA,TRBV7-2,NA,TRBJ2-7,CASSSFGTSGEQYF,TGTGCCAGCAGCTCTTTCGGGACATCCGGCGAGCAGTACTTC
TRBD2,TRBV5-1,NA,TRBJ2-1,CASSLGTSGHAYNEQFF,TGCGCCAGCAGCTTGGGAACTAGCGGACATGCCTACAATGAGCAGTTCTTC
NA,TRBV10-1,NA,TRBJ2-5,CASYIRRNQETQYF,TGCGCCAGCTACATTAGGAGAAACCAAGAGACCCAGTACTTC
NA,TRBV5-1,NA,TRBJ2-2,CASSLGGGTGELFF,TGCGCCAGCAGCTTGGGAGGGGGAACCGGGGAGCTGTTTTTT
NA,TRBV14,once,TRBJ2-3,CASSQDRSTVRLYF,TGTGCCAGCAGCCAAGATCGGTCGACAGTCCGGTTGTATTTT
TRBD2,TRBV29-1,NA,TRBJ2-1,CSEGLAYNEQFF,TGCAGCGAGGGACTAGCTTACAATGAGCAGTTCTTC
TRBD1,TRBV7-9,NA,TRBJ1-1,CASSQVQQGAAFF,TGTGCCAGCAGCCAAGTTCAGCAGGGGGCGGCTTTCTTT
TRBD2,TRBV2,few,TRBJ2-3,CASSAPSSGGGTQYF,TGTGCCAGCAGCGCACCGTCTAGCGGTGGCGGTACGCAGTATTTT
NA,TRBV7-9,NA,TRBJ2-3,CASSPNTDTQYF,TGTGCCAGCAGCCCAAACACAGATACGCAGTATTTT
NA,TRBV6-1,NA,TRBJ1-2,CASVNRSVSYGYTF,TGTGCCAGCGTCAACAGGTCCGTCAGCTATGGCTACACCTTC
NA,TRBV27,few,TRBJ2-7,CASRTMTGPSYEQYF,TGTGCCAGCAGAACAATGACGGGTCCCTCCTACGAGCAGTACTTC
TRBD2,TRBV15,NA,TRBJ2-1,CATSRASGSVGNEQFF,TGTGCCACCAGCAGAGCTAGCGGGAGCGTGGGCAATGAGCAGTTCTTC
NA,TRBV4-1,once,TRBJ1-2,CASSQVAGGSNYGYTF,TGCGCCAGCAGCCAAGTGGCGGGAGGTTCTAACTATGGCTACACCTTC
NA,TRBV5-1,NA,TRBJ2-2,CASSRDSMNTGELFF,TGCGCCAGCAGCCGCGACAGTATGAACACCGGGGAGCTGTTTTTT
NA,TRBV19,NA,TRBJ2-7,CASSIAATGSYEQYF,TGTGCCAGTAGTATAGCGGCGACAGGTTCCTACGAGCAGTACTTC
TRBD1,TRBV10-3,few,TRBJ2-2,CAISDRDRGDTGELFF,TGTGCCATCAGTGACCGTGACAGGGGCGATACCGGGGAGCTGTTTTTT
NA,TRBV7-3,once,TRBJ2-1,CASSLTPRSTINEQFF,TGTGCCAGCAGCTTAACGCCTAGGTCTACAATCAATGAGCAGTTCTTC
NA,TRBV5-1,NA,TRBJ2-1,CASSLAGSWGNEQFF,TGCGCCAGCAGCTTGGCCGGGAGCTGGGGCAATGAGCAGTTCTTC
TRBD1,TRBV18,once,TRBJ2-7,CASSRLPGQVNYEQYF,TGTGCCAGCTCACGACTCCCGGGACAGGTCAACTACGAGCAGTACTTC
NA,TRBV19,NA,TRBJ1-1,CASSISLQALNTEAFF,TGTGCCAGTAGTATTTCCCTACAGGCGTTGAACACTGAAGCTTTCTTT
TRBD2,TRBV19,NA,TRBJ2-1,CASSGLAGIIHNEQFF,TGTGCCAGTAGCGGACTAGCGGGAATCATACACAATGAGCAGTTCTTC
TRBD1,TRBV7-9,NA,TRBJ1-2,CASSLKEGAYGYTF,TGTGCCAGCAGCTTGAAGGAGGGGGCTTATGGCTACACCTTC
NA,TRBV7-9,NA,TRBJ2-5,CASNLGWGSQETQYF,TGTGCCAGCAACTTAGGGTGGGGCTCTCAAGAGACCCAGTACTTC
NA,TRBV2,NA,TRBJ2-7,CASSPVGGNTYEQYF,TGTGCCAGCAGCCCGGTGGGGGGTAATACCTACGAGCAGTACTTC
TRBD2,TRBV10-1,NA,TRBJ2-4,CASSEFPRGTSGTKNIQYF,TGCGCCAGCAGTGAGTTCCCTCGGGGGACTAGCGGGACCAAAAACATTCAGTACTTC
TRBD1,TRBV5-1,NA,TRBJ2-1,CASSLGTGWLGQFF,TGCGCCAGCAGCTTGGGGACAGGGTGGTTAGGGCAGTTCTTC
NA,TRBV30,NA,TRBJ1-3,CAWSGSNSGNTIYF,TGTGCCTGGAGTGGTAGCAACTCTGGAAACACCATATATTTT
NA,TRBV6-1,NA,TRBJ1-4,CASSQGTVNEKLFF,TGTGCCAGCAGCCAGGGGACGGTGAATGAAAAACTGTTTTTT
NA,TRBV7-9,NA,TRBJ1-2,CASSHLPTLIGYGYTF,TGTGCCAGCAGCCACCTACCGACACTGATTGGCTATGGCTACACCTTC
TRBD1,TRBV6-6,few,TRBJ2-7,CASSYSGQGNEQYF,TGTGCCAGCAGTTACTCGGGACAGGGCAACGAGCAGTACTTC
NA,TRBV2,few,TRBJ2-5,CASRSQGPGETQYF,TGTGCCAGCAGGAGCCAGGGGCCCGGAGAGACCCAGTACTTC
NA,TRBV19,NA,TRBJ1-2,CASLEEGANYGYTF,TGTGCCAGTCTCGAGGAAGGGGCTAACTATGGCTACACCTTC
TRBD2,TRBV5-6,few,TRBJ2-7,CASSWEAGGGDEQYF,TGTGCCAGCAGCTGGGAAGCGGGAGGGGGGGACGAGCAGTACTTC
NA,TRBV5-1,once,TRBJ1-1,CASSLDTGTEAFF,TGCGCCAGCAGCTTGGATACGGGAACTGAAGCTTTCTTT
NA,TRBV11-2,few,TRBJ2-5,CASSPDSAQETQYF,TGTGCCAGCAGCCCGGACAGCGCTCAAGAGACCCAGTACTTC
NA,TRBV6-5,few,TRBJ2-7,CASRPGGQITYEQYF,TGTGCCAGCAGACCCGGAGGACAGATTACCTACGAGCAGTACTTC
TRBD1,TRBV4-1,NA,TRBJ2-3,CASSQEYRQGEGSTQYF,TGCGCCAGCAGCCAAGAGTATAGACAGGGTGAGGGCTCTACGCAGTATTTT
TRBD2,TRBV5-4,few,TRBJ2-2,CATGASGGAVTGELFF,TGTGCCACAGGCGCCTCGGGAGGGGCGGTCACCGGGGAGCTGTTTTTT
NA,TRBV6-5,NA,TRBJ1-1,CASGGWANTEAFF,TGTGCCAGCGGGGGCTGGGCGAACACTGAAGCTTTCTTT
TRBD2,TRBV5-6,NA,TRBJ2-1,CASSLASGRRYNEQFF,TGTGCCAGCAGCTTGGCTAGCGGGAGGAGGTACAATGAGCAGTTCTTC
NA,TRBV6-5,NA,TRBJ2-5,CASSSPGEGIIAQYF,TGTGCCAGCAGTTCTCCAGGGGAGGGGATTATTGCCCAGTACTTC
NA,TRBV29-1,NA,TRBJ2-1,CSVALSSYNEQFF,TGCAGCGTCGCTCTCAGCTCCTACAATGAGCAGTTCTTC